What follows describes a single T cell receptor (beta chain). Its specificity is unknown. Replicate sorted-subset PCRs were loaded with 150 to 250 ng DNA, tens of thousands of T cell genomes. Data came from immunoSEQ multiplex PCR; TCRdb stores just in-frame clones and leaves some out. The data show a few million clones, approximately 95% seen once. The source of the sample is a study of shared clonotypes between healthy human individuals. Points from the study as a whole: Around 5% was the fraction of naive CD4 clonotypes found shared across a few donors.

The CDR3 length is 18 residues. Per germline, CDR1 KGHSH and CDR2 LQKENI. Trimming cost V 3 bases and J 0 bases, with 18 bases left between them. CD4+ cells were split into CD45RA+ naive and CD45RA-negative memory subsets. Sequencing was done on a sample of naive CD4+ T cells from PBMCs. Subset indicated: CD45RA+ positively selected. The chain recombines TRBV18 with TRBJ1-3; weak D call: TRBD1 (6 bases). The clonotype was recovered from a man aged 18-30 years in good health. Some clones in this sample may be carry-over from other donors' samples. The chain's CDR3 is CASSPIINRASSGNTIYF. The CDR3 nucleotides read TGTGCCAGCTCACCGATCATCAACAGGGCTAGCTCTGGAAACACCATATATTTT.